The 27 T cell receptor beta chains presented below share a single source sample, sequenced in a study of Ad26.COV2.S vaccination and SARS-CoV-2 variants. Treatment meaning: some 19 received Ad26.COV2.S at low or high dose, single or two shots; a few received placebo; per-sample allocation not given. Sampling happened 63 days after the first vaccine or placebo injection. Profiled with immunoSEQ multiplex PCR; TCRdb holds only in-frame clones, not every one. The sample lists roughly 320,000 clones; around four fifths were seen once. Sequencing used peripheral blood, obtained in a trial of Ad26.COV2.S vaccine versus placebo. Receptors were obtained from a person aged 18-60 years who received the Ad26.COV2.S COVID-19 vaccine or a placebo.

CDR3 nucleotides: TGCGCCAGCAGTGAGTCCGGGTCCACTGAAGCTTTCTTT. Translated: CASSESGSTEAFF. The genes are TRBV10-1 and TRBJ1-1; no definite D call. This CDR3 spans 13 amino acids. Germline assignment: CDR1 WNHNN and CDR2 SYGVQD (reference sequence). The germline V and J ends were trimmed by 0 bases and 4 bases, with 6 bases remaining between them.

This chain uses TRBV1 with TRBJ1-2; whether TRBD1, the table's D call, matches the DNA was not checked. TRBV1 is assigned pseudogene status. The length of the CDR3 is 14 residues. CDR3 in amino acids: CTSSHEGANYGYTF. The CDR3 DNA reads TGCACCAGCAGCCACGAGGGGGCGAACTATGGCTACACCTTC.

This rearrangement joins TRBV28 to TRBJ1-6, with D possibly being TRBD1 (6 bases). Trimming left V 5 bases short and J 6 bases short, with 14 bases between. Germline CDR1 MDHEN, CDR2 SYDVKM. The CDR3 extends over 15 amino acids. In DNA, the CDR3 is TGTGCCAGCAGTGATCGGCAGGGGAGTAATTCACCCCTCCACTTT. Protein: CASSDRQGSNSPLHF.

The CDR3 DNA reads TGTGCCAGCAGCCGGGCCGGGGGTTCTCGGGAGCAGTTCTTC. Its protein product is CASSRAGGSREQFF. The chain joins TRBV11-1 to TRBJ2-1; possible D gene TRBD2, 6 bases. V lost 5 bases to trimming and J lost 10 bases, with 18 bases between them. The CDR3 loop spans 14 amino acids. Germline CDR1 and CDR2: SGHAT and FQDESV (reference sequence). The complete variable domain, with remaining parts taken from reference TRBV11-1 and TRBJ2-1, reads EAEVAQSPRYKITEKSQAVAFWCDPISGHATLYWYRQILGQGPELLVQFQDESVVDDSQLPKDRFSAERLKGVDSTLKIQPAELGDSAMYLCASSRAGGSREQFFGPGTRLTVL.

Only a few counts were recorded for this clone. The chain employs TRBV27 and TRBJ1-2, with 8 nucleotides matching TRBD1. CDR1 and CDR2 (germline): MNHEY, SMNVEV (reference sequence). This CDR3 region has 17 residues. V lost 5 bases and J lost 4; bases outside the gene matches: 15. This chain's CDR3 is CASSIRGPWGGGYGYTF. In DNA form, the CDR3 reads TGTGCCAGCAGTATCAGGGGGCCCTGGGGAGGCGGCTATGGCTACACCTTC.

J is TRBJ1-1 and V is TRBV29-1; D might be TRBD1 (5 bases). Trimming took 4 bases from V and 4 from J, leaving 13 bases between them. CDR1 is SQVTM and CDR2 is ANQGSEA in the germline V gene. The CDR3 is 13 amino acids. Written as DNA, the CDR3 is TGCAGCGTTGTCGGGGCTTCGGGCACTGAAGCTTTCTTT. Translated: CSVVGASGTEAFF.

This clone was seen once. The chain employs TRBV7-3 and TRBJ2-1, with 8 bases that match TRBD2. With V trimmed by 6 bases and J by 2 bases, 6 bases remained unmatched. The CDR3 extends over 15 amino acids. CDR1 SGHTA and CDR2 FQGTGA come from the germline V gene. The CDR3 here is CASRNGGAPYNEQFF. The CDR3, as DNA: TGTGCCAGCAGAAACGGGGGGGCGCCCTACAATGAGCAGTTCTTC.

V and J are TRBV11-3 and TRBJ2-5; D call uncertain. CDR3 length: 15 residues. Between the trimmed V and J ends, which lost 5 bases and 2 bases, there was a span of 15 bases. Germline-derived CDR1 and CDR2 are SGHNT and YENEEA. The CDR3 coding sequence is TGTGCCAGCAGCACCTTGATGGATGGGCAAGAGACCCAGTACTTC. Protein: CASSTLMDGQETQYF. The variable domain in full, completed from reference TRBV11-3 and TRBJ2-5, reads EAGVVQSPRYKIIEKKQPVAFWCNPISGHNTLYWYLQNLGQGPELLIRYENEEAVDDSQLPKDRFSAERLKGVDSTLKIQPAELGDSAVYLCASSTLMDGQETQYFGPGTRLLVL.

This chain links TRBV10-3 with TRBJ2-1; maybe TRBD2 (5 bases). The CDR3 runs to 14 residues. CDR1 is ENHRY and CDR2 is SYGVKD in the germline V gene. V dropped 10 bases and J dropped 0 bases, with 13 bases sitting between them. CDR3 in DNA: TGTGCCACTAGAGCGGAAAGCTCCTACAATGAGCAGTTCTTC. Its protein is CATRAESSYNEQFF.

The chain links TRBV5-1 to TRBJ2-7; the match to TRBD2 covers 16 bases. The V and J ends lost 4 bases and 5 bases, in that order; junction bases with no gene match: 6. Germline CDR1 reads SGHRS; CDR2 reads YFSETQ. There are 16 residues in the CDR3. CDR3 in DNA: TGCGCCAGCAGCCTGGGACTAGCGGGGGGGCGCGACGAGCAGTACTTC. This codes for CASSLGLAGGRDEQYF.

The chain recombines TRBV21-1 with TRBJ2-5; the table's D call TRBD1 went unverified against the DNA. TRBV21-1 is deemed a pseudogene. CDR3 length: 15 amino acids. The CDR3 DNA reads TGTGCCAGCAGCGAGCACAGGGGGTACCCAGAGACCCAGTACTTC. Encoded protein: CASSEHRGYPETQYF.

The chain has TRBV7-9 and TRBJ2-7, with 9 bases aligning to TRBD2. Per germline, CDR1 SEHNR and CDR2 FQNEAQ (reference sequence). The length of the CDR3 is 14 residues. V shed 1 base and J 6 bases; nucleotides not matched to a gene: 4. The CDR3 protein is CASSLELAGSEQYF. The DNA of the CDR3 is TGTGCCAGCAGCTTAGAACTAGCGGGTTCCGAGCAGTACTTC.

The chain employs TRBV18 and TRBJ2-3, with 12 bases matching TRBD2. Per the germline V gene, CDR1 is KGHSH and CDR2 is LQKENI. The length of the CDR3 is 16 residues. The V and J ends lost 5 bases and 2 bases, in that order; junction bases with no gene match: 5. CDR3 DNA sequence: TGTGCCAGCTCAAACGGACTAGCGGGGAACACAGATACGCAGTATTTT. It encodes CASSNGLAGNTDTQYF.

This clone was observed a few times. Distinct nucleotide sequences in the sample also encode this CDR3. This rearrangement joins TRBV19 to TRBJ1-1; no firm D call. V was trimmed by 5 bases and J by 3 bases, leaving 4 bases between them. The germline CDR1 and CDR2 sequences are LNHDA and SQIVND (reference sequence). CDR3 length equals 11 residues. CDR3 loop: CASSSYTEAFF. As DNA, the CDR3 is TGTGCCAGTAGTTCCTACACTGAAGCTTTCTTT.

The chain combines TRBV24-1 with TRBJ1-5; D unresolved. The germline gives CDR1 KGHDR, CDR2 SFDVKD. CDR3 length: 14 amino acids. V lost 3 bases to trimming and J lost 0 bases, with 5 bases between them. The CDR3, as DNA: TGTGCCACCAGTGATCGGTATAGCAATCAGCCCCAGCATTTT. Translated, it gives CATSDRYSNQPQHF.

CDR3 nucleotide sequence: TGTGCCAGTGGACAGGGGGTTTCGAACTATGGCTACACCTTC. Residues: CASGQGVSNYGYTF. The chain combines TRBV28 with TRBJ1-2; 10 bases match TRBD1. Losses at the gene ends were 9 bases for V and 2 bases for J; bases not matched to a gene: 6. CDR3 length equals 14 residues. The germline V gene encodes CDR1 MDHEN and CDR2 SYDVKM.

This clone was counted a few times. The V call is TRBV5-1, the J call TRBJ2-7, with a weak D call TRBD1 (6 bases). The CDR3 contains 13 residues. Between the trimmed V and J ends, which lost 6 bases and 0 bases, there was a span of 10 bases. Germline CDR1 is SGHRS and CDR2 is YFSETQ. The CDR3 loop is CASKQGTSYEQYF. The CDR3 DNA sequence: TGCGCCAGCAAGCAGGGGACCTCCTACGAGCAGTACTTC.

The chain couples TRBV5-4 to TRBJ2-7; 7 nucleotides match TRBD1. V was clipped by 7 bases and J by 2 bases; unmatched bases: 15. Germline values: CDR1 SGHNT, CDR2 YYREEE (reference sequence). The CDR3 is 16 amino acids. The CDR3 coding sequence is TGTGCCAGCCACACGTTCCCGGGACAGATCGCCTACGAGCAGTACTTC. This encodes CASHTFPGQIAYEQYF.

The V and J genes are TRBV29-1 and TRBJ2-1, with 11 bases lining up with TRBD1. The CDR3 runs 15 residues. Germline lookup yields CDR1 SQVTM and CDR2 ANQGSEA. V lost 6 bases, J lost 2 bases, and 6 bases stayed unmatched. CDR3 nucleotide sequence: TGCAGCGTGCTAGGGACAGGGGGACCCTACAATGAGCAGTTCTTC. Amino acid sequence: CSVLGTGGPYNEQFF.

V gene TRBV4-2 combines with J gene TRBJ2-7; TRBD2 matches 13 bases. J lost 6 bases, V lost 3 bases, and 5 bases had no gene match. The CDR3 sequence is 15 residues long. Germline V lookup: CDR1 LGHNA, CDR2 YNFKEQ. The CDR3 is CASSQNGLAGVEQYF. In DNA form, the CDR3 reads TGTGCCAGCAGCCAGAACGGACTAGCGGGGGTCGAGCAGTACTTC.

The rearrangement uses TRBV6-5 and TRBJ2-2, with D possibly being TRBD1 (6 bases). Trimming removed 6 bases from V and 2 bases from J, with 13 bases in between. The CDR3 totals 15 residues. Looked up from germline, CDR1 is MNHEY and CDR2 is SVGAGI. The DNA for the CDR3 is TGTGCCAGCAGGAAAGGGACAACCAACACCGGGGAGCTGTTTTTT. Translating it yields CASRKGTTNTGELFF.

V and J are TRBV6-6 and TRBJ2-7, with TRBD1 identical over 8 bases. V lost 6 bases to trimming and J lost 6 bases; unmatched junction nucleotides: 1. Germline values: CDR1 MNHNY, CDR2 SVGAGI (reference sequence). The CDR3 is 11 amino acids. The CDR3 loop reads CASRDRAEQYF. In DNA, the CDR3 is TGTGCCAGCAGGGACAGGGCCGAGCAGTACTTC.

This clone was seen a handful of times. The chain carries TRBV30 and TRBJ1-3, with no clear D. With 3 bases removed from V and 10 bases from J, the gap between germline ends came to 13 bases. This CDR3 is built from 12 residues. The germline CDR1 and CDR2 sequences are GTSNPN and SVGIG (reference sequence). The CDR3 sequence is CAWRTDGGTIYF. CDR3 sequence (DNA): TGTGCCTGGAGGACCGACGGTGGAACCATATATTTT. The full variable domain, its missing parts supplied by reference TRBV30 and TRBJ1-3, is SQTIHQWPATLVQPVGSPLSLECTVEGTSNPNLYWYRQAAGRGLQLLFYSVGIGQISSEVPQNLSASRPQDRQFILSSKKLLLSDSGFYLCAWRTDGGTIYFGEGSWLTVV.

V and J are TRBV7-8 and TRBJ1-1; D not resolved. The CDR3 loop spans 12 amino acids. Germline V lookup: CDR1 SGHVS, CDR2 FQNEAQ. The V gene lost 1 base and the J gene lost 11 bases, with 11 bases spanning the gap. CDR3 amino acids: CASSLVLGRAFF. The CDR3, as DNA: TGTGCCAGCAGCTTAGTATTGGGAAGGGCTTTCTTT. Supplemented by reference TRBV7-8 and TRBJ1-1, the full variable domain reads GAGVSQSPRYKVAKRGQDVALRCDPISGHVSLFWYQQALGQGPEFLTYFQNEAQLDKSGLPSDRFFAERPEGSVSTLKIQRTQQEDSAVYLCASSLVLGRAFFGQGTRLTVV.

This clone was counted only a few times. This chain uses TRBV6-1 with TRBJ2-1; 9 bases match TRBD2. The CDR3 totals 18 residues. The germline CDR1 and CDR2 sequences are MNHNS and SASEGT. V dropped 1 base and J dropped 3; count of bases not matched to a gene: 10. Here the CDR3 reads CASSEVPSGGTLYNEQFF. CDR3 bases: TGTGCCAGCAGTGAAGTACCGAGCGGGGGGACCCTCTACAATGAGCAGTTCTTC.

A single count supports this clone. The chain employs TRBV28 and TRBJ1-2, with D possibly being TRBD1 (6 bases). Germline V gives CDR1 MDHEN, CDR2 SYDVKM. V was cut by 2 bases and J by 7 bases, with 23 bases left in between. This CDR3 comprises 17 residues. The CDR3 loop is CASSLSTGSEEYPGYTF. CDR3 in DNA: TGTGCCAGCAGTTTAAGTACAGGGAGCGAAGAATATCCTGGCTACACCTTC.

The rearrangement links TRBV5-1 to TRBJ1-6; D unresolved. Trimming shortened V by 0 bases and J by 5 bases, and 9 bases separated the two germline ends. Germline CDR1 reads SGHRS; CDR2 reads YFSETQ. The CDR3 is 15 residues long. This CDR3 reads CASSLEGRNNSPLHF. CDR3 in DNA: TGCGCCAGCAGCTTGGAGGGCAGAAATAATTCACCCCTCCACTTT.